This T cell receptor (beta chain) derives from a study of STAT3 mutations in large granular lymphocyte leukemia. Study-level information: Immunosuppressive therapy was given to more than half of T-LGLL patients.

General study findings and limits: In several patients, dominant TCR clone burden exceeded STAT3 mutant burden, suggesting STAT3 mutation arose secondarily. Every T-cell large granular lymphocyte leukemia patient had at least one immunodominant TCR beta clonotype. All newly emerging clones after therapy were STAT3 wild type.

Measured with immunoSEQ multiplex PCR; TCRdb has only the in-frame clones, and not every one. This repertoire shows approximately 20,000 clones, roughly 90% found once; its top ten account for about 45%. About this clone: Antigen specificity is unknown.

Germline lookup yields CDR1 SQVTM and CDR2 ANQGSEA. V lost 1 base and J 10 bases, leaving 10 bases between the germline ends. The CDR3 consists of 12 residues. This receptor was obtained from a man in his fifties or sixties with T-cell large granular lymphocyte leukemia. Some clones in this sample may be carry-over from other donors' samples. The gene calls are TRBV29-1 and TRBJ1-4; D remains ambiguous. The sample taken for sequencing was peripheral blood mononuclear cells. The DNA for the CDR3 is TGCAGCGTTGAAGGACCGGGAGGAAAACTGTTTTTT. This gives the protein CSVEGPGGKLFF.